This TCR beta chain emerged from a study of T cells in Graves' hyperthyroidism and ophthalmopathy. The germline gives CDR1 MNHEY, CDR2 SVGEGT. CDR3 length: 14 residues. The V and J ends lost 7 bases and 0 bases, in that order; junction bases with no gene match: 4. What was amplified from RNA transcripts were TCR beta CDR3 regions. The TCR CDR3 first-round RT-PCR relied on the HTBI primer set. TCRdb redid the calling of the multiplex PCR reads with MiXCR, one entry per CDR3 protein. The repertoire holds approximately 530,000 distinct CDR3 sequences, with about a sixth as singletons. Diagnoses were made from clinical symptoms, serum measures (thyroxine and TRAb), thyroid ultrasound and orbital computed tomography. This clonotype was counted many times.

This clonotype originated in a woman under 30 with Graves' hyperthyroidism. The chain uses TRBV6-2 or TRBV6-3 and TRBJ2-5, with 8 bases identical to TRBD2. Sequencing was done on a sample of blood. CDR3 sequence: CASIAGTYQETQYF. CDR3 coding DNA: TGTGCCAGCATAGCGGGAACGTACCAAGAGACCCAGTACTTC.